The 27 T cell receptor beta chains in this list originate from one sample, sequenced in a study of T cell repertoires in cytomegalovirus infection. These receptors' antigens are unknown. TCRdb fed the reads into MiXCR, producing one record per CDR3 protein. In the table there are under 30,000 distinct CDR3 sequences, 20% to 25% of which are singletons. The sequences come from CD8+ T cells from cultured PBMCs, collected from culture after CMV antigen stimulation. The receptors originated from a human donor in good health (CMV status not recorded). Some clones in this sample may be carry-over from other donors' samples.

A few counts support this clonotype. The gene calls are TRBV6-2 or TRBV6-3 and TRBJ1-2; D is unclear. CDR1 and CDR2 from the germline V gene are MNHEY and SVGEGT. The CDR3 contains 15 residues. Trimming pared 5 bases from V and 2 bases from J, leaving 15 bases between. This CDR3 is CASSAYRSENYGYTF. DNA of the CDR3: TGTGCCAGCAGTGCCTACAGAAGCGAGAACTATGGCTACACCTTC.

In its sample, this clonotype was seen a few times. V and J are TRBV5-1 and TRBJ1-3; maybe TRBD1 (6 bases). Germline CDR1 is SGHRS and CDR2 is YFSETQ. V was trimmed by 4 bases and J by 3 bases, leaving 14 bases between them. There are 15 residues in the CDR3. CDR3: CASSMSQGGGNTIYF. CDR3 coding DNA: TGCGCCAGCAGCATGTCACAGGGAGGTGGAAACACCATATATTTT.

V gene TRBV27 combines with J gene TRBJ1-3; weak D call: TRBD1 (5 bases). CDR3 length: 15 amino acids. Trimming stripped 3 bases from V and 0 bases from J, with 9 bases between. Germline V CDR1 and CDR2: MNHEY, SMNVEV (reference sequence). The CDR3 DNA is TGTGCCAGCAGTTTGACAGCGAGCTCTGGAAACACCATATATTTT. Encoded protein: CASSLTASSGNTIYF.

Remarks on this clonotype: At one of its ends the junction is not consistent with the germline gene, which may arise from a read error. The chain joins TRBV7-6 to TRBJ2-1; 12 bases agree with TRBD1. The germline CDR1 and CDR2 sequences are SGHVS and FNYEAQ. This CDR3 has 16 amino acids. The CDR3 loop reads CASSSLGTGGFDEQFF. CDR3 DNA sequence: TGTGCTAGCAGCTCCCTTGGGACAGGGGGCTTCGATGAGCAGTTCTTC.

This clonotype was detected many times. The V call is TRBV7-9, the J call TRBJ1-1; the D is unclear. The length of the CDR3 is 14 residues. Trimming removed 1 base from V and 4 bases from J, with 10 bases in between. The germline V gene encodes CDR1 SEHNR and CDR2 FQNEAQ (reference sequence). CDR3 coding DNA: TGTGCCAGCAGCTTAGGTGCGGTTGGCACTGAAGCTTTCTTT. This gives the protein CASSLGAVGTEAFF.

This clonotype was seen only a few times. The rearrangement joins TRBV19 to TRBJ1-1; 10 nucleotides match TRBD1. Germline lookup yields CDR1 LNHDA and CDR2 SQIVND (reference sequence). The J segment lost 2 bases and the V segment lost 3 bases, leaving 6 bases of the junction unmatched. The CDR3 spans 16 residues. CDR3: CASSIGTGAINTEAFF. The CDR3 DNA is TGTGCCAGTAGTATCGGGACAGGGGCCATAAACACTGAAGCTTTCTTT.

A few counts support this clonotype. J is TRBJ2-7 and V is TRBV12-3 or TRBV12-4; D is perhaps TRBD1 or TRBD2 (6 bases each). The CDR3 totals 19 residues. V was clipped by 5 bases and J by 2 bases, with 28 bases between them. The CDR3 nucleotides are TGTGCCAGCAGTAATACTGGGGGGCTTAACTCCATGGGCACCTACGAGCAGTACTTC. Translated: CASSNTGGLNSMGTYEQYF.

The chain has TRBV15 and TRBJ1-1, with TRBD1 as a possible D gene (6 bases). The CDR3 is 17 residues long. The germline V and J ends were trimmed by 0 bases and 3 bases, with 17 bases remaining between them. Germline assignment: CDR1 LNHNV and CDR2 YYDKDF (reference sequence). The CDR3 is CATSRDRSGGADTEAFF. In DNA, the CDR3 is TGTGCCACCAGCAGAGATCGTTCGGGGGGCGCAGACACTGAAGCTTTCTTT.

There are many counts of this clonotype. The V and J genes are TRBV5-6 and TRBJ1-2, with D unclear. CDR1 SGHDT and CDR2 YYEEEE come from the germline V gene. V was cut by 1 base and J by 4 bases, with 11 bases left in between. The CDR3 sequence is 14 residues long. The CDR3 DNA reads TGTGCCAGCAGCTTGCAAAGGGTGAGCTATGGCTACACCTTC. Translation: CASSLQRVSYGYTF.

This chain uses TRBV11-2 with TRBJ1-1, with no clear D. Trimming removed 1 base at V and 6 bases at J, with 6 bases between. The CDR3 loop spans 12 amino acids. Germline CDR1 SGHAT, CDR2 FQNNGV. In DNA form, the CDR3 reads TGTGCCAGCAGCTTAGGTCTGGCTGAAGCTTTCTTT. Translated: CASSLGLAEAFF.

CDR3 coding DNA: TGTGCCAGCAGCAGGGACAGGGTTGAGGAGACCCAGTACTTC. It specifies CASSRDRVEETQYF. The chain employs TRBV7-8 and TRBJ2-5, with 9 bases identical to TRBD1. Trimming cost V 5 bases and J 5 bases; bases outside gene matches: 6. The CDR3 is 14 amino acids. Germline CDR1 and CDR2: SGHVS and FQNEAQ.

A few counts support this clonotype. CDR3 DNA: TGTGCCAGCAGTACGGAGGGGGCAGGGGGTTATTACGAGCAGTACTTC. This codes for CASSTEGAGGYYEQYF. The chain joins TRBV28 to TRBJ2-7, with a weak D call TRBD1 (7 bases). Looked up from germline, CDR1 is MDHEN and CDR2 is SYDVKM. The CDR3 runs 16 residues. The V and J ends lost 5 bases and 4 bases respectively, with 21 bases between them.

This chain links TRBV14 with TRBJ2-7; 7 positions match TRBD2. The CDR3 is 15 residues long. The V segment lost 1 base and the J segment 1 base; nucleotides outside the gene matches: 4. CDR1 and CDR2 from the germline V gene are SGHDN and FVKESK. The CDR3 DNA reads as TGTGCCAGCAGCCAAGGAAGGGGAGGGTCCTACGAGCAGTACTTC. The encoded protein is CASSQGRGGSYEQYF.

The V call is TRBV28, the J call TRBJ2-7; D might be TRBD1 (5 bases). This CDR3 has 16 amino acids. V was clipped by 3 bases and J by 3 bases, with 18 bases between them. Germline V lookup: CDR1 MDHEN, CDR2 SYDVKM. CDR3 region: CASSFWAGQGIYEQYF. As DNA, the CDR3 is TGTGCCAGCAGTTTTTGGGCCGGGCAGGGAATCTACGAGCAGTACTTC.

J is TRBJ1-1 and V is TRBV12-3 or TRBV12-4; tentatively, D is TRBD1 (5 bases). V was pared by 4 bases and J by 3 bases, with 12 bases between. This CDR3 is 14 amino acids long. The CDR3 nucleotides read TGTGCCAGCAGTTACCCCGACAGTTACACTGAAGCTTTCTTT. Protein: CASSYPDSYTEAFF.

This rearrangement joins TRBV27 to TRBJ1-2; D remains unclear. Germline CDR1 MNHEY, CDR2 SMNVEV (reference sequence). V shed 6 bases and J shed 0 bases, with 11 bases lying between them. This CDR3 contains 14 residues. DNA for the CDR3: TGTGCCAGCAGCTTAGGCTCTCCTAACTATGGCTACACCTTC. This encodes CASSLGSPNYGYTF.

In this sample, this clonotype turned up a few times. Written as DNA, the CDR3 is TGTGCCAGCAGTTGGGACAGCCGCTACGAGCAGTACTTC. Translated, it gives CASSWDSRYEQYF. The V gene is TRBV28, the J gene TRBJ2-7; 7 bases line up with TRBD1. The CDR3 contains 13 residues. In germline, CDR1 is MDHEN, CDR2 SYDVKM. With V trimmed by 4 bases and J by 3 bases, 3 bases remained unmatched.

This clonotype was detected a few times. The chain has TRBV7-9 and TRBJ2-7; D uncertain. Trimming cost V 0 bases and J 0 bases, with 6 bases left between them. CDR1 SEHNR and CDR2 FQNEAQ come from the germline V gene (reference sequence). There are 14 residues in the CDR3. The CDR3 DNA is TGTGCCAGCAGCTTAGCAGTAAGCTCCTACGAGCAGTACTTC. Translation gives CASSLAVSSYEQYF.

The V gene is TRBV5-1, the J gene TRBJ1-1; a possible D gene is TRBD1 (6 bases). Germline CDR1 reads SGHRS; CDR2 reads YFSETQ. With 4 bases removed from V and 6 bases from J, the gap between germline ends came to 19 bases. This CDR3 region has 15 residues. In DNA form, the CDR3 reads TGCGCCAGCAGCGGGGATTGGTCAGGGGCCGCTGAAGCTTTCTTT. This translates into CASSGDWSGAAEAFF.

The rearrangement joins TRBV20-1 to TRBJ1-5, with D tentatively TRBD1 (5 bases). Germline assignment: CDR1 DFQATT and CDR2 SNEGSKA (reference sequence). The CDR3 covers 14 residues. With 3 bases removed from V and 0 bases from J, the gap between germline ends came to 9 bases. As DNA, the CDR3 is TGCAGTGCTAGCGTACAGGATAGCAATCAGCCCCAGCATTTT. It is translated as CSASVQDSNQPQHF.

Many counts were recorded for this clonotype. The V call is TRBV12-3 or TRBV12-4, the J call TRBJ2-2, with D unclear. Trimming removed 4 bases at V and 0 bases at J, with 12 bases between. The CDR3 extends over 16 amino acids. In nucleotides, the CDR3 is TGTGCCAGCAGTTCCCGGGCGATTACGAACACCGGGGAGCTGTTTTTT. Translation gives CASSSRAITNTGELFF.

J is TRBJ2-2 and V is TRBV12-3 or TRBV12-4; the D gene is possibly TRBD2 (6 bases). Between the trimmed V and J ends, which lost 3 bases and 4 bases, there was a span of 12 bases. The CDR3 runs 15 residues. The CDR3 DNA reads as TGTGCCAGCAGTTTCTCCCTAGCGATCACCGGGGAGCTGTTTTTT. Translating it yields CASSFSLAITGELFF.

The V call is TRBV5-4, the J call TRBJ2-7, with a possible D match to TRBD2 (6 bases). The CDR3 is 12 amino acids. Germline V lookup: CDR1 SGHNT, CDR2 YYREEE (reference sequence). V was shortened by 2 bases and J by 11 bases, with 14 bases between the two germline ends. CDR3 sequence (DNA): TGTGCCAGCAGCTTTGGCGGGGACTTAAAGTACTTC. It encodes CASSFGGDLKYF.

The sample holds many counts of this clonotype. The V and J genes are TRBV18 and TRBJ2-7; D gene unclear. CDR3 size: 13 residues. V lost 3 bases to trimming and J lost 2 bases, with 8 bases between them. CDR1 and CDR2 (germline): KGHSH, LQKENI. CDR3 nucleotide sequence: TGTGCCAGCTCACCGGGCAGAACCTACGAGCAGTACTTC. As protein: CASSPGRTYEQYF.

This clonotype was found a few times. This sequence joins TRBV28 and TRBJ1-1; D not resolved. V was pared by 2 bases and J by 5 bases, with 12 bases between. Germline V gene lookup returns CDR1 MDHEN and CDR2 SYDVKM. CDR3 length equals 14 residues. The DNA of the CDR3 is TGTGCCAGCAGTTTAGGCGGGCGCAGGACTGAAGCTTTCTTT. Protein: CASSLGGRRTEAFF.

In this sample, this clonotype turned up a few times. The V gene is TRBV4-2, the J gene TRBJ2-2; D unclear. The CDR3 length is 15 residues. Looked up from germline, CDR1 is LGHNA and CDR2 is YNFKEQ. Trimming took off 2 bases at V and 6 bases at J, with 13 bases between the two ends. CDR3 bases: TGTGCCAGCAGCCAACAAAAACCTAACCCCGGGGAGCTGTTTTTT. It translates to CASSQQKPNPGELFF.

This clonotype was counted at least ten times. The CDR3 is CASSHRRNNEQFF. The CDR3 DNA reads TGCGCCAGCAGCCACCGACGAAACAATGAGCAGTTCTTC. The gene calls are TRBV4-1 and TRBJ2-1; D call uncertain. Germline loops: CDR1 MGHRA, CDR2 YSYEKL. The CDR3 contains 13 residues. The V gene lost 3 bases and the J gene lost 5 bases, with 8 bases spanning the gap.